The 31 T cell receptor beta chains in this list originate from one sample, sequenced in a study of blood T cell repertoires in COVID-19. TCRdb keeps only in-frame clones here, not all; method: immunoSEQ multiplex PCR. The sample has some 320,000 clones, more than 70% seen once. The material sequenced was peripheral blood. Receptors were obtained from a woman aged 50 to 60 who had recovered from COVID-19.

The chain uses TRBV10-3 and TRBJ1-1; 8 nucleotides agree with TRBD1. CDR3 length: 14 residues. J was trimmed by 7 bases and V by 3 bases; bases with no gene match: 7. Germline lookup yields CDR1 ENHRY and CDR2 SYGVKD. The CDR3 here is CAISDRGQESEAFF. DNA of the CDR3: TGTGCCATCAGTGACAGGGGGCAGGAGAGTGAAGCTTTCTTT.

This chain joins TRBV19 and TRBJ2-1, with 11 nucleotides matching TRBD2. The CDR3 runs to 16 residues. Trimming took 1 base from V and 4 from J; bases not matched to a gene: 3. Per germline, CDR1 LNHDA and CDR2 SQIVND (reference sequence). Here the CDR3 reads CASSIAGLAEYNEQFF. The DNA of the CDR3 is TGTGCCAGTAGTATAGCGGGACTAGCGGAATACAATGAGCAGTTCTTC.

The V and J genes are TRBV7-8 and TRBJ2-7; possibly TRBD2 for D (6 bases). This CDR3 region has 14 residues. V gave up 2 bases and J gave up 3 bases, with 11 bases separating them. Germline V gene lookup returns CDR1 SGHVS and CDR2 FQNEAQ. The DNA of the CDR3 is TGTGCCAGCAGCTTACGGGGGTCTCACTACGAGCAGTACTTC. Amino acid sequence: CASSLRGSHYEQYF. The entire variable domain, with the rest obtained from reference TRBV7-8 and TRBJ2-7, is as follows: GAGVSQSPRYKVAKRGQDVALRCDPISGHVSLFWYQQALGQGPEFLTYFQNEAQLDKSGLPSDRFFAERPEGSVSTLKIQRTQQEDSAVYLCASSLRGSHYEQYFGPGTRLTVT.

This clone was seen just once. The rearrangement links TRBV18 to TRBJ1-1; no definite D call. Germline CDR1 and CDR2: KGHSH and LQKENI. CDR3 length: 13 amino acids. V was pared by 6 bases and J by 0 bases, with 8 bases between. CDR3 nucleotides: TGTGCCAGCTCCCAAGACATGAACACTGAAGCTTTCTTT. Amino acids: CASSQDMNTEAFF.

This chain connects TRBV4-3 to TRBJ2-1, with 7 bases lining up with TRBD2. Per germline, CDR1 LGHNA and CDR2 YSLEER. Unmatched junction bases numbered 14, after V lost 3 bases and J lost 9 bases. The CDR3 covers 16 residues. CDR3 nucleotides: TGCGCCAGCAGCCACTTAGCGTCCCGTACGGGGGGTGAGCAGTTCTTC. The encoded protein is CASSHLASRTGGEQFF.

The chain has TRBV2 and TRBJ2-7; TRBD1 is a possible D gene (6 bases). The CDR3 extends over 11 amino acids. The ends were cut back, 7 bases at V and 3 bases at J, with 7 bases in the middle. The germline gives CDR1 SNHLY, CDR2 FYNNEI. The CDR3 sequence: CASTRGYEQYF. The CDR3 nucleotides are TGTGCCAGCACCAGGGGCTACGAGCAGTACTTC.

This chain links TRBV5-1 with TRBJ2-1; 9 bases align to TRBD2. V dropped 2 bases and J dropped 7; count of bases not matched to a gene: 4. From germline, CDR1 is SGHRS and CDR2 YFSETQ. The CDR3 totals 14 residues. CDR3 residues: CASSFLAGMNEQFF. Written as DNA, the CDR3 is TGCGCCAGCAGCTTTCTAGCGGGGATGAATGAGCAGTTCTTC.

The CDR3 DNA is TGTGCCAGCAGTGACAGGGAGGCCGCCAATGAGCAGTTCTTC. Residues: CASSDREAANEQFF. The chain recombines TRBV6-6 with TRBJ2-1, with a weak D call TRBD1 (7 bases). This CDR3 has 14 residues. V lost 5 bases, J lost 6 bases, and 14 bases lay in between. In germline, CDR1 is MNHNY, CDR2 SVGAGI (reference sequence).

The chain recombines TRBV6-5 with TRBJ2-4, with 14 bases identical to TRBD2. The CDR3 is 15 residues long. Germline V CDR1 and CDR2: MNHEY, SVGAGI. V shed 6 bases, J shed 9 bases, and the junction held 7 bases outside the gene matches. The CDR3 sequence is CASSPGLAGGTIQYF. The CDR3 DNA reads as TGTGCCAGCAGCCCCGGACTAGCGGGGGGAACCATTCAGTACTTC.

The chain is built from TRBV28 and TRBJ2-7, with TRBD1 matching over 8 bases. The CDR3 runs to 15 residues. From germline, CDR1 is MDHEN and CDR2 SYDVKM. The ends lost 5 bases at V and 8 bases at J; junction bases unmatched: 14. CDR3 sequence reads: CASSPPTGENNKQYF. The CDR3, as DNA: TGTGCCAGCAGTCCCCCGACAGGGGAAAATAACAAGCAGTACTTC.

This rearrangement joins TRBV6-5 to TRBJ2-3; D may be TRBD1 (5 bases). Germline-derived CDR1 and CDR2 are MNHEY and SVGAGI. The CDR3 covers 14 residues. V lost 10 bases and J 1 base, leaving 15 bases between the germline ends. CDR3 residues: CATTQGGGTDTQYF. The CDR3 coding sequence is TGTGCCACTACTCAGGGTGGGGGCACAGATACGCAGTATTTT.

The chain couples TRBV2 to TRBJ2-7; no clear D. This CDR3 spans 11 amino acids. CDR1 and CDR2 from the germline V gene are SNHLY and FYNNEI. V lost 6 bases, J lost 4 bases, and 7 bases lay in between. The CDR3 protein is CASRQIYEQYF. In DNA form, the CDR3 reads TGTGCCAGCAGACAAATATACGAGCAGTACTTC.

The chain recombines TRBV10-3 with TRBJ2-1, with D perhaps TRBD2 (6 bases). The germline V and J ends were trimmed by 10 bases and 4 bases, with 14 bases remaining between them. Per germline, CDR1 ENHRY and CDR2 SYGVKD. CDR3 length: 13 residues. The CDR3 nucleotides are TGTGCCAGCGGGACTCAAAGATACAATGAGCAGTTCTTC. Its translation is CASGTQRYNEQFF.

This clone was seen a single time. The J gene is TRBJ1-2, the V gene TRBV6-4, with 9 bases fitting TRBD1. V lost 0 bases and J lost 7; bases outside the gene matches: 12. Germline V CDR1 and CDR2: MRHNA, SNTAGT. The CDR3 consists of 17 residues. DNA of the CDR3: TGTGCCAGCAGTGACTCATCAGCTGGACAGGGGAGCGGTGGCTACACCTTC. This codes for CASSDSSAGQGSGGYTF.

The chain carries TRBV11-2 and TRBJ2-7; 9 nucleotides line up with TRBD2. Germline-derived CDR1 and CDR2 are SGHAT and FQNNGV. There are 17 residues in the CDR3. The V segment lost 3 bases and the J segment 7 bases; nucleotides outside the gene matches: 16. The CDR3 spells CASSFNLWREGTSEQYF. The CDR3 DNA follows: TGTGCCAGCAGCTTTAACCTTTGGCGGGAGGGTACAAGTGAGCAGTACTTC.

The gene calls are TRBV6-2 or TRBV6-3 and TRBJ2-1; D gene uncertain. From germline, CDR1 is MNHEY and CDR2 SVGEGT. This CDR3 spans 12 amino acids. Trimming took 5 bases from V and 2 from J, leaving 4 bases between them. The CDR3 sequence is CASSLAYNEQFF. CDR3 sequence (DNA): TGTGCCAGCAGTCTAGCCTACAATGAGCAGTTCTTC.

V is TRBV9 and J is TRBJ2-7; D not certain. Trimming removed 4 bases at V and 0 bases at J, with 11 bases between. There are 14 residues in the CDR3. Germline V CDR1 and CDR2: SGDLS, YYNGEE. The CDR3 bases are TGTGCCAGCAGCCCTTCCCCTAGCTCCTACGAGCAGTACTTC. This codes for CASSPSPSSYEQYF.

The rearrangement joins TRBV7-2 to TRBJ2-6; D remains unclear. Germline V gene data show CDR1 as SGHTA and CDR2 as FQGNSA. The CDR3 spans 15 residues. Trimming pared 2 bases from V and 4 bases from J, leaving 9 bases between. The CDR3 is CASSLLFSGANVLTF. In nucleotides, the CDR3 is TGTGCCAGCAGCTTATTGTTCTCCGGGGCCAACGTCCTGACTTTC.

The rearrangement links TRBV5-4 to TRBJ1-1; D unclear. V was cut by 7 bases and J by 1 base, with 11 bases left in between. The CDR3 runs to 13 residues. Germline-derived CDR1 and CDR2 are SGHNT and YYREEE (reference sequence). The CDR3 loop is CASGDGPNTEAFF. The CDR3 DNA reads as TGTGCCAGCGGAGACGGCCCGAACACTGAAGCTTTCTTT.

The chain has TRBV18 and TRBJ2-4; 10 bases fit TRBD1. Germline V gives CDR1 KGHSH, CDR2 LQKENI. The CDR3 covers 16 residues. J gave up 2 bases and V 4 bases, and 5 bases lay outside the gene matches. CDR3 amino acids: CASSRGQGKTKNIQYF. The CDR3 DNA is TGTGCCAGCTCACGGGGACAGGGGAAAACCAAAAACATTCAGTACTTC.

The CDR3 here is CASSTKGQGTEAFF. Written as DNA, the CDR3 is TGTGCCAGCAGCACAAAGGGGCAGGGCACTGAAGCTTTCTTT. The V call is TRBV27, the J call TRBJ1-1; D might be TRBD1 (5 bases). V gave up 6 bases and J gave up 4 bases, with 15 bases separating them. The germline gives CDR1 MNHEY, CDR2 SMNVEV (reference sequence). This CDR3 has 14 residues.

The V and J genes are TRBV29-1 and TRBJ2-7, with D possibly TRBD2 on 6 matching bases. Trimming removed 5 bases from V and 2 bases from J, with 13 bases in between. CDR1 is SQVTM, CDR2 ANQGSEA, per germline. This CDR3 comprises 13 residues. Here the CDR3 reads CSVWISGTYEQYF. Written as DNA, the CDR3 is TGCAGCGTTTGGATTAGCGGTACCTACGAGCAGTACTTC.

The chain uses TRBV6-6 and TRBJ2-7; 9 nucleotides align to TRBD1. V was pared by 6 bases and J by 6 bases, with 6 bases of the junction left unmatched. CDR1 and CDR2 from the germline V gene are MNHNY and SVGAGI (reference sequence). There are 13 residues in the CDR3. DNA for the CDR3: TGTGCCAGCAGCTGGACAGGGGCTAGCGAGCAGTACTTC. Amino acids: CASSWTGASEQYF.

V gene TRBV3-1 (or the pseudogene TRBV3-2) combines with J gene TRBJ2-3; 7 nucleotides line up with TRBD1. V was clipped by 3 bases and J by 3 bases; unmatched bases: 3. Germline values: CDR1 LGHDT, CDR2 YNNKEL (reference sequence). The CDR3 contains 14 residues. The CDR3 spells CASSHRQGTDTQYF. CDR3 nucleotide sequence: TGTGCCAGCAGCCATAGACAGGGTACAGATACGCAGTATTTT.

Note on this clone: The junction shows a germline mismatch at one end, possibly a read error. J is TRBJ1-6 and V is TRBV4-3; weak D call: TRBD1 (6 bases). The length of the CDR3 is 15 residues. Germline V lookup: CDR1 LGHNA, CDR2 YSLEER. The CDR3 protein is CASNQARGLHSPLHF. The CDR3 DNA reads TGCGCCAGCAACCAAGCAAGGGGGTTGCATTCACCCCTCCACTTT.

This clone was recorded a few times. This sequence joins TRBV7-8 and TRBJ2-1, with D uncertain. CDR1 SGHVS and CDR2 FQNEAQ come from the germline V gene. V lost 6 bases to trimming and J lost 1 base, with 10 bases between them. The CDR3 loop spans 14 amino acids. The CDR3 DNA sequence: TGTGCCAGCAGTCCCAGGCTATCCTACAATGAGCAGTTCTTC. This codes for CASSPRLSYNEQFF.

V and J are TRBV30 and TRBJ2-1; perhaps TRBD2 as D (5 bases). CDR3 size: 13 residues. The V end was cut by 1 base, the J end by 7 bases, with 11 bases between. CDR1 and CDR2 (germline): GTSNPN, SVGIG (reference sequence). The CDR3, as DNA: TGTGCCTGGAGTGGCCCGGCGGGTAATGAGCAGTTCTTC. Its translation: CAWSGPAGNEQFF. The full variable domain, rest sourced from reference TRBV30 and TRBJ2-1, is SQTIHQWPATLVQPVGSPLSLECTVEGTSNPNLYWYRQAAGRGLQLLFYSVGIGQISSEVPQNLSASRPQDRQFILSSKKLLLSDSGFYLCAWSGPAGNEQFFGPGTRLTVL.

V gene TRBV10-3 combines with J gene TRBJ1-1, with TRBD1 as a possible D gene (5 bases). Trimming cost V 2 bases and J 11 bases, with 9 bases left between them. Per the germline V gene, CDR1 is ENHRY and CDR2 is SYGVKD. The length of the CDR3 is 11 residues. CDR3 region: CAISEQGKAFF. The CDR3 nucleotides read TGTGCCATCAGTGAGCAGGGTAAGGCTTTCTTT.

V and J are TRBV28 and TRBJ1-4, with TRBD1 matching 9 bases. Germline lookup yields CDR1 MDHEN and CDR2 SYDVKM. J was trimmed by 6 bases and V by 5 bases; bases with no gene match: 7. The CDR3 spans 15 residues. The CDR3 DNA follows: TGTGCCAGCAGTACCTGGGACAGGGTGGATGAAAAACTGTTTTTT. Translation gives CASSTWDRVDEKLFF.

The rearrangement uses TRBV28 and TRBJ1-1, with D uncertain. CDR1 is MDHEN, CDR2 SYDVKM, per germline. This CDR3 comprises 14 residues. V lost 1 base to trimming and J lost 6 bases, with 12 bases between them. CDR3 DNA sequence: TGTGCCAGCAGTTTATACAGCCCTCAGGCTGAAGCTTTCTTT. It encodes CASSLYSPQAEAFF.

V usage is TRBV29-1 and J usage is TRBJ2-3, with D perhaps matching TRBD2 (5 bases). Per germline, CDR1 SQVTM and CDR2 ANQGSEA. V was pared by 7 bases and J by 6 bases, with 17 bases between. This CDR3 has 13 residues. The CDR3 sequence is CSAGETTGDTQYF. The CDR3 DNA sequence: TGCAGCGCTGGGGAGACGACTGGGGATACGCAGTATTTT.